One sample yielded the 20 T cell receptor beta chains listed below, sequenced in a study of T cell repertoires in cytomegalovirus infection. TCRdb recomputed calls from the reads with MiXCR, one row per CDR3 protein. This sample yields hundreds of thousands of distinct CDR3 sequences, of which under 40% are seen a single time; about an eighth belongs to the top ten. The antigens of these receptors remain unknown. The sequences come from cultured CD8+ T cells from PBMCs, collected from culture after CMV antigen stimulation. The source is a human donor in good health (CMV status not recorded). Some clones in this sample may be carry-over from other donors' samples.

This clonotype showed up just a few times. CDR3 nucleotide sequence: TGTGCCTCTCTCCTAAACAATGAGCAGTTCTTC. Translation: CASLLNNEQFF. The chain couples TRBV6-8 to TRBJ2-1; D ambiguous. Germline assignment: CDR1 MNHGY and CDR2 SAAAGT. CDR3 length: 11 residues. The V end was cut by 11 bases, the J end by 5 bases, with 10 bases between.

With respect to this clonotype: The junction differs from germline at one of its ends, possibly a read error. This chain links TRBV7-6 with TRBJ2-1; D uncertain. From germline, CDR1 is SGHVS and CDR2 FNYEAQ. The CDR3 runs to 13 residues. The CDR3 bases are TGTGTCAGCAGCTCGTCCTCCTACAATGAGCAGTTCTTC. Translation gives CVSSSSSYNEQFF.

The chain carries TRBV7-9 and TRBJ2-3; 9 bases are a match to TRBD2. J lost 5 bases, V lost 2 bases, and 5 bases had no gene match. The CDR3 totals 15 residues. CDR1 and CDR2 (germline): SEHNR, FQNEAQ (reference sequence). CDR3 sequence reads: CASSLLAGARDTQYF. In DNA, the CDR3 is TGTGCCAGCAGCTTATTAGCGGGGGCCCGAGATACGCAGTATTTT.

This sequence joins TRBV4-1 and TRBJ1-6; 7 bases align to TRBD1. This CDR3 contains 16 residues. Trimming took 3 bases from V and 7 from J; bases not matched to a gene: 9. Per the germline V gene, CDR1 is MGHRA and CDR2 is YSYEKL. CDR3 loop: CASSQRTGVVNSPLHF. Here the CDR3 DNA reads TGCGCCAGCAGCCAGAGAACAGGGGTCGTAAATTCACCCCTCCACTTT.

Only a few counts were recorded for this clonotype. The chain employs TRBV7-6 and TRBJ1-1; 10 bases line up with TRBD1. The germline gives CDR1 SGHVS, CDR2 FNYEAQ. The CDR3 spans 17 residues. The junction had 17 bases not matched to a gene; V was cut back by 11 bases and J by 2 bases. CDR3 sequence: CAYRQLGGTGDNTEAFF. The CDR3 DNA is TGTGCCTACCGCCAACTTGGTGGGACAGGGGACAACACTGAAGCTTTCTTT. The variable domain in full, completed from reference TRBV7-6 and TRBJ1-1, reads GAGVSQSPRYKVTKRGQDVALRCDPISGHVSLYWYRQALGQGPEFLTYFNYEAQQDKSGLPNDRFSAERPEGSISTLTIQRTEQRDSAMYRCAYRQLGGTGDNTEAFFGQGTRLTVV.

The sample holds many counts of this clonotype. The V gene is TRBV7-6, the J gene TRBJ2-2, with D possibly being TRBD1 (6 bases). This CDR3 has 15 residues. Germline CDR1 is SGHVS and CDR2 is FNYEAQ. Deletions cut 5 bases from V and 1 base from J, with 11 bases between. This chain's CDR3 is CASSDRSLNTGELFF. The CDR3 coding sequence is TGTGCCAGCAGCGACAGGTCGTTGAACACCGGGGAGCTGTTTTTT.

This clonotype was detected a few times. The chain links TRBV11-3 to TRBJ1-3, with 9 nucleotides matching TRBD1. Germline V lookup: CDR1 SGHNT, CDR2 YENEEA. V lost 5 bases and J lost 0; bases outside the gene matches: 17. This CDR3 has 20 residues. The CDR3 sequence is CASSLPITGGLARSGNTIYF. The CDR3, as DNA: TGTGCCAGCAGCCTCCCGATTACAGGGGGCCTTGCACGCTCTGGAAACACCATATATTTT.

The table lists this clonotype with a few counts. The rearrangement joins TRBV4-2 to TRBJ2-1, with 11 bases aligning to TRBD2. The germline V gene encodes CDR1 LGHNA and CDR2 YNFKEQ. The V segment lost 4 bases and the J segment 8 bases; nucleotides outside the gene matches: 13. This CDR3 is 17 amino acids long. The CDR3 is CASSLRVLAGDGDEQFF. DNA of the CDR3: TGTGCCAGCAGCCTCAGGGTACTAGCGGGGGATGGGGATGAGCAGTTCTTC.

This clonotype was detected ten times or more. CDR3 residues: CASSTHRGRLELAGELFF. The DNA for the CDR3 is TGTGCCAGCAGCACGCACAGGGGGCGTCTGGAATTGGCCGGGGAGCTGTTTTTT. The rearrangement uses TRBV7-8 and TRBJ2-2; 9 positions agree with TRBD1. The V segment lost 5 bases and the J segment 6 bases; nucleotides outside the gene matches: 16. Germline V lookup: CDR1 SGHVS, CDR2 FQNEAQ. This CDR3 has 18 residues.

V usage is TRBV6-6 and J usage is TRBJ1-1, with unresolved D. Trimming took off 5 bases at V and 8 bases at J, with 9 bases between the two ends. The CDR3 is 11 amino acids. Germline CDR1 is MNHNY and CDR2 is SVGAGI (reference sequence). The CDR3 spells CASSEANEAFF. In DNA, the CDR3 is TGTGCCAGCAGTGAGGCAAACGAAGCTTTCTTT.

The J gene is TRBJ2-1, the V gene TRBV28, with no clear D. Looked up from germline, CDR1 is MDHEN and CDR2 is SYDVKM. Between the trimmed V and J ends, which lost 4 bases and 6 bases, there was a span of 7 bases. The CDR3 is 12 amino acids. This chain's CDR3 is CASSSWGNEQFF. CDR3 in DNA: TGTGCCAGCAGTTCCTGGGGCAATGAGCAGTTCTTC.

This clonotype was seen many times. J is TRBJ2-5 and V is TRBV7-2, with 9 nucleotides matching TRBD2. The germline CDR1 and CDR2 sequences are SGHTA and FQGNSA. Trimming at V came to 5 bases and at J to 5 bases, leaving 12 bases not matched to a gene. The CDR3 has 16 amino acids. The CDR3 DNA sequence: TGTGCCAGCAGCCCCCGGGGTAGCGGGGGTGAGGAGACCCAGTACTTC. Translation: CASSPRGSGGEETQYF.

The J gene is TRBJ2-3, the V gene TRBV15; 7 bases are a match to TRBD1. V was clipped by 7 bases and J by 1 base; unmatched bases: 8. Germline assignment: CDR1 LNHNV and CDR2 YYDKDF (reference sequence). This CDR3 has 15 amino acids. The DNA of the CDR3 is TGTGCCACCAACAGCCCCGGGACAGGCACAGATACGCAGTATTTT. It is translated as CATNSPGTGTDTQYF.

A few counts support this clonotype. The chain couples TRBV7-9 to TRBJ1-2; 8 nucleotides agree with TRBD1. The CDR3 runs to 15 residues. J lost 6 bases, V lost 5 bases, and 11 bases had no gene match. Germline assignment: CDR1 SEHNR and CDR2 FQNEAQ (reference sequence). Here the CDR3 reads CASSQTQTGDDGYTF. The CDR3 bases are TGTGCCAGCAGCCAAACGCAGACAGGGGATGATGGCTACACCTTC.

As concerns this clonotype: The junction shows a germline mismatch at one end, possibly a read error. The rearrangement links TRBV28 to TRBJ2-3; a weak D match, TRBD2 (5 bases). The length of the CDR3 is 18 residues. CDR1 and CDR2 from the germline V gene are MDHEN and SYDVKM. CDR3 DNA: TGTGTCAGCAGCTCCACCTTCGGGATTTTACAAAGCACAGATACGCAGTATTTT. Amino acid sequence: CVSSSTFGILQSTDTQYF.

The sample holds many counts of this clonotype. The chain is built from TRBV4-2 and TRBJ2-1; 11 nucleotides agree with TRBD1. CDR3 length equals 15 residues. Germline-derived CDR1 and CDR2 are LGHNA and YNFKEQ. With 2 bases clipped from V and 7 bases from J, the junction kept 4 bases outside the gene matches. The CDR3 here is CASSQSGTGGNEQFF. The CDR3 bases are TGTGCCAGCAGCCAATCTGGGACAGGGGGGAATGAGCAGTTCTTC.

This sequence joins TRBV2 and TRBJ2-2; D uncertain. Trimming took off 6 bases at V and 1 base at J, with 9 bases between the two ends. Germline V gene sequence: CDR1 SNHLY, CDR2 FYNNEI. This CDR3 comprises 14 residues. CDR3 bases: TGTGCCAGCAGAGTACAGAAGAACACCGGGGAGCTGTTTTTT. As protein: CASRVQKNTGELFF.

This clonotype has at least ten counts. The chain couples TRBV10-3 to TRBJ2-7; D might be TRBD2 (5 bases). The germline V gene encodes CDR1 ENHRY and CDR2 SYGVKD. Trimming took 7 bases from V and 1 from J, leaving 14 bases between them. The CDR3 runs to 14 residues. CDR3 sequence reads: CAITPGSGSYEQYF. The CDR3 DNA reads TGTGCCATCACCCCGGGGAGCGGATCCTACGAGCAGTACTTC.

The sample holds a few counts of this clonotype. The gene calls are TRBV28 and TRBJ2-7, with D perhaps matching TRBD2 (5 bases). Trimming took off 1 base at V and 3 bases at J, with 7 bases between the two ends. Germline V CDR1 and CDR2: MDHEN, SYDVKM. This CDR3 contains 13 residues. DNA for the CDR3: TGTGCCAGCAGTTTATCCACTAGCTACGAGCAGTACGTC. Translation gives CASSLSTSYEQYV.

V gene TRBV5-1 combines with J gene TRBJ2-7; the D call may be TRBD1 or TRBD2 (7 bases each). This CDR3 is built from 16 residues. Trimming pared 0 bases from V and 2 bases from J, leaving 15 bases between. The germline V gene encodes CDR1 SGHRS and CDR2 YFSETQ. Written as DNA, the CDR3 is TGCGCCAGCAGCTTGGAGGGGGCTAGCGGTGCCTACGAGCAGTACTTC. It specifies CASSLEGASGAYEQYF.